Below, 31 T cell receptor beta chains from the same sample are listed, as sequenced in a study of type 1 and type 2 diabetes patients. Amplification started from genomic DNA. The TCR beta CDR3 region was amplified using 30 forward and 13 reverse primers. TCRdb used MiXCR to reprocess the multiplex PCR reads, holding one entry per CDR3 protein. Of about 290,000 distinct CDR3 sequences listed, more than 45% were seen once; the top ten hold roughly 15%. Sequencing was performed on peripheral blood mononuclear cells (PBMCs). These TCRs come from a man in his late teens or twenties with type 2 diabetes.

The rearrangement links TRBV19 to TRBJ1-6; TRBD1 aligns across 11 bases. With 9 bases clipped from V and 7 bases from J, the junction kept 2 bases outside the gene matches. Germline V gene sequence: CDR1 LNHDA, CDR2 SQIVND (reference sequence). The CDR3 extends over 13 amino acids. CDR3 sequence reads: CASGQGANSPLHF. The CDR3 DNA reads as TGTGCCAGCGGACAGGGGGCAAATTCACCCCTCCACTTT.

CDR3 coding DNA: TGCGCCAGCAGAACCGGACAGGGGGAATGGAATTCACCCCTCCACTTT. It translates to CASRTGQGEWNSPLHF. V usage is TRBV4-3 and J usage is TRBJ1-6; the match to TRBD1 covers 10 bases. The CDR3 is made up of 16 amino acids. Germline V gene lookup returns CDR1 LGHNA and CDR2 YSLEER. J gave up 7 bases and V 6 bases, and 9 bases lay outside the gene matches.

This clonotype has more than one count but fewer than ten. CDR3 sequence: CASSYSSIQTNTEAFF. In DNA, the CDR3 is TGTGCCAGCAGTTACTCGAGTATACAGACGAACACTGAAGCTTTCTTT. The chain uses TRBV6-5 and TRBJ1-1; D gene uncertain. CDR3 length equals 16 residues. Germline V gene data show CDR1 as MNHEY and CDR2 as SVGAGI. The V gene lost 0 bases and the J gene lost 1 base, with 12 bases spanning the gap.

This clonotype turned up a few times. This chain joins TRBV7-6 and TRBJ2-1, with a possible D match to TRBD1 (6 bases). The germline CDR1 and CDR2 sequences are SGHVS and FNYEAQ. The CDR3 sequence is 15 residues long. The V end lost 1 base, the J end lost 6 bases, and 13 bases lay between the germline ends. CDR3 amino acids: CASSLGVSRGNEQFF. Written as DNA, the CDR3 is TGTGCCAGCAGCTTAGGCGTAAGCAGGGGCAATGAGCAGTTCTTC.

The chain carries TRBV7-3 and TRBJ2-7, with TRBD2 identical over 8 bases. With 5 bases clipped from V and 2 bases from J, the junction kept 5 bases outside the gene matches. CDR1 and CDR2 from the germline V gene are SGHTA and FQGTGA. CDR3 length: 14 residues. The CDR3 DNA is TGTGCCAGCAGCCGGGGGGGCAGAGCCTACGAGCAGTACTTC. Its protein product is CASSRGGRAYEQYF. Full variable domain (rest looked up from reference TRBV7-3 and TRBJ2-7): GAGVSQTPSNKVTEKGKYVELRCDPISGHTALYWYRQSLGQGPEFLIYFQGTGAADDSGLPNDRFFAVRPEGSVSTLKIQRTERGDSAVYLCASSRGGRAYEQYFGPGTRLTVT.

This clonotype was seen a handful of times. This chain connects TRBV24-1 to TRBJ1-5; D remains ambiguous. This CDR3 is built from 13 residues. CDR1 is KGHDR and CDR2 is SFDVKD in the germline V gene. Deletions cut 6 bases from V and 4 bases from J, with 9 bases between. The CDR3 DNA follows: TGTGCCACCAGTCTGGGGTGGAATCAGCCCCAGCATTTT. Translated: CATSLGWNQPQHF.

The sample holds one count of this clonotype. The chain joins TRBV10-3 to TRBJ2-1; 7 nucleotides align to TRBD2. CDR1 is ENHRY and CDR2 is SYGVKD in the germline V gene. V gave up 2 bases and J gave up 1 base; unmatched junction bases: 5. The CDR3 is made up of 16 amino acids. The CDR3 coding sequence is TGTGCCATCAGTGAGGTGGGCGGGGGTTCCTACAATGAGCAGTTCTTC. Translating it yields CAISEVGGGSYNEQFF.

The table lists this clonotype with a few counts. The CDR3 spells CASSSDGRDNSYEQYF. The CDR3, as DNA: TGTGCCAGCAGTTCCGATGGAAGGGACAACTCCTACGAGCAGTACTTC. This rearrangement joins TRBV27 to TRBJ2-7, with a tentative D call TRBD1 (6 bases). The V and J ends lost 4 bases and 0 bases respectively, with 16 bases between them. CDR3 length: 16 residues. Germline CDR1 and CDR2: MNHEY and SMNVEV (reference sequence).

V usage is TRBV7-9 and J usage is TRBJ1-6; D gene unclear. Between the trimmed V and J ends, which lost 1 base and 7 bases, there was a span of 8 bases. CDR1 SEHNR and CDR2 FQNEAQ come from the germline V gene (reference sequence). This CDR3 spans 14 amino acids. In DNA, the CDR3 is TGTGCCAGCAGCTTAGACGTACGGAATTCACCCCTCCACTTT. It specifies CASSLDVRNSPLHF.

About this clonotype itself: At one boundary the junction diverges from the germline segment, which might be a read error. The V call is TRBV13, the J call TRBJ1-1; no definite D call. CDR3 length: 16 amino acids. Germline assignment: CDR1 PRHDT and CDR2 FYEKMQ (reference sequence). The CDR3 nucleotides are TGCGCCAGCAGCCGGGCCCCTACAATCGTGAACACTGAAGCTTTCTTT. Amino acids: CASSRAPTIVNTEAFF.

The CDR3 region is CASSPSQGAIGYTF. Here the CDR3 DNA reads TGTGCCAGCAGTCCCTCACAGGGGGCGATAGGCTACACCTTC. This rearrangement joins TRBV27 to TRBJ1-2; 9 positions match TRBD1. The trim removed 5 bases at V and 8 bases at J, leaving 9 bases unmatched. CDR3 length: 14 residues. The germline gives CDR1 MNHEY, CDR2 SMNVEV (reference sequence).

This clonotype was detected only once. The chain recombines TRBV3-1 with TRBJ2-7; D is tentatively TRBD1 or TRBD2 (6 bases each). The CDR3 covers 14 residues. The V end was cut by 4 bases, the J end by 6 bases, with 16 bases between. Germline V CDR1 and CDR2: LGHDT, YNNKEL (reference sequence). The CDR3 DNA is TGTGCCAGCAGCCGAGGGGCCAGGGGAGGCGAGCAGTACTTC. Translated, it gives CASSRGARGGEQYF.

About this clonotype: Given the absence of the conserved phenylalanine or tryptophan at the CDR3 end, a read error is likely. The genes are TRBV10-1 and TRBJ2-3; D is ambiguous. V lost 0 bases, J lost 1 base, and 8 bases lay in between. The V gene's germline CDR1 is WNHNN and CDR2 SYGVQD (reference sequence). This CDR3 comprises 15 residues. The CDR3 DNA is TGCGCCAGCAGTGAGTCGACGGACCGCACAGATACGCAGTATCTT. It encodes CASSESTDRTDTQYL.

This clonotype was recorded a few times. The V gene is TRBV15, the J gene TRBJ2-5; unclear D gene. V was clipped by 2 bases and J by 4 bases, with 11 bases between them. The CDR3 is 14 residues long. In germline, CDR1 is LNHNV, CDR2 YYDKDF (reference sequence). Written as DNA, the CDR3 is TGTGCCACCAGCAGAACCTGGACCGGAGAGACCCAGTACTTC. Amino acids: CATSRTWTGETQYF.

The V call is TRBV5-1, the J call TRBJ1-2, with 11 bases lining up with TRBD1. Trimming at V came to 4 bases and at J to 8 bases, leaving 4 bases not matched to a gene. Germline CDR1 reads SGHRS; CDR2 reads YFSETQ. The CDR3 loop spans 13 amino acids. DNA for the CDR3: TGCGCCAGCAGCACTGGGACAGGGGGAGGCTACACCTTC. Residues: CASSTGTGGGYTF. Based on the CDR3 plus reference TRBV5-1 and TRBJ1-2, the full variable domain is KAGVTQTPRYLIKTRGQQVTLSCSPISGHRSVSWYQQTPGQGLQFLFEYFSETQRNKGNFPGRFSGRQFSNSRSEMNVSTLELGDSALYLCASSTGTGGGYTFGSGTRLTVV.

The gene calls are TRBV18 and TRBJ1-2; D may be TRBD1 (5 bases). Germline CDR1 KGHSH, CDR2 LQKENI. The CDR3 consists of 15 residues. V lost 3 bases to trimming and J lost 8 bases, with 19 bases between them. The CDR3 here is CASSPLGTPERGYTF. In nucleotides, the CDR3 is TGTGCCAGCTCACCTCTCGGGACCCCGGAGAGAGGCTACACCTTC.

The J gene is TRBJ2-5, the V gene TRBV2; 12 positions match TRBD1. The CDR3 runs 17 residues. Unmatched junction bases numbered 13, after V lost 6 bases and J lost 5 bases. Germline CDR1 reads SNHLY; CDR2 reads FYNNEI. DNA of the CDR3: TGTGCCAGCAGACCTGACCGGGACAGGGGGCGAGGGGAGACCCAGTACTTC. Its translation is CASRPDRDRGRGETQYF.

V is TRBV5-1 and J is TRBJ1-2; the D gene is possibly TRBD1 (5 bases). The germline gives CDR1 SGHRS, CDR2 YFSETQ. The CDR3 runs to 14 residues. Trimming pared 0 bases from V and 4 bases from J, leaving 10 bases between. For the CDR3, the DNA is TGCGCCAGCAGCTTGGAAGGCAGGGCCTATGGCTACACCTTC. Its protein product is CASSLEGRAYGYTF.

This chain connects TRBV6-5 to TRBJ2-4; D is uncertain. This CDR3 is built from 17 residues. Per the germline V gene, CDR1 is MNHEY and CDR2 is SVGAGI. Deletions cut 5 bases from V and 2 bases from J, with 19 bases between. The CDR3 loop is CASSPPWVEGSKNIQYF. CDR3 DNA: TGTGCCAGCAGTCCACCCTGGGTTGAAGGTTCCAAAAACATTCAGTACTTC.

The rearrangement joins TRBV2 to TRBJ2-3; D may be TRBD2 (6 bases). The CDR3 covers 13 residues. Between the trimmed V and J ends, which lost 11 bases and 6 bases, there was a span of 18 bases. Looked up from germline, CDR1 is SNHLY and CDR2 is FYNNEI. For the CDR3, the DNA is TGTGCCCCTTCGGCGGGAAGGCACGATACGCAGTATTTT. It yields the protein CAPSAGRHDTQYF.

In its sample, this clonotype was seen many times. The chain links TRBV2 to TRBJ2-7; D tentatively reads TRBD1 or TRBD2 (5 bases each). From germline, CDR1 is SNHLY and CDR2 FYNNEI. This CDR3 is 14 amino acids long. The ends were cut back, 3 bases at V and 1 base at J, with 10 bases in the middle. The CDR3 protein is CASSDLRESYEQYF. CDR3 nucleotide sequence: TGTGCCAGCAGTGACCTCAGGGAGTCCTACGAGCAGTACTTC.

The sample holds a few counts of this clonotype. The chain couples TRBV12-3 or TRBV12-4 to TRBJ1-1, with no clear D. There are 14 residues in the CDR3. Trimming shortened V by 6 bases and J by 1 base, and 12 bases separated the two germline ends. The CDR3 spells CASSLNGRNTEAFF. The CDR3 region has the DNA TGTGCCAGCAGCCTGAATGGGCGGAACACTGAAGCTTTCTTT.

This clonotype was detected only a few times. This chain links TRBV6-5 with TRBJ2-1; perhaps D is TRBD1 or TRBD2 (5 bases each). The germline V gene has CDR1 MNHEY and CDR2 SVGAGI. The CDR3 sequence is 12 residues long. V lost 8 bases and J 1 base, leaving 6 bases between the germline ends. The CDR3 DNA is TGTGCCAGCGGGGGATCCTACAATGAGCAGTTCTTC. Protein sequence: CASGGSYNEQFF.

CDR3 amino acids: CAISESGDGGSYEQYF. The CDR3 coding sequence is TGTGCCATCAGTGAGTCGGGGGACGGGGGATCCTACGAGCAGTACTTC. The chain carries TRBV10-3 and TRBJ2-7; D might be TRBD2 (6 bases). V lost 0 bases and J lost 1, with 13 bases in between. Germline V gene lookup returns CDR1 ENHRY and CDR2 SYGVKD. The CDR3 contains 16 residues.

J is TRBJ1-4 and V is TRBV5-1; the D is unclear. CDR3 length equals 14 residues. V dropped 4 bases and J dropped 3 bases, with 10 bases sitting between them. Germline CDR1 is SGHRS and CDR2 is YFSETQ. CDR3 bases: TGCGCCAGCAGCGATGGCAGCCCTAATGAAAAACTGTTTTTT. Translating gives CASSDGSPNEKLFF.

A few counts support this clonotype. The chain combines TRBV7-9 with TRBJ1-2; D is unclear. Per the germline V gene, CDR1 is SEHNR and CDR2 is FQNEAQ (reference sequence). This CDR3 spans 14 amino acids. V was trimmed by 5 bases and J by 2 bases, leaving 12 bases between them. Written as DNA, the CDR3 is TGTGCCAGCAGCCCCCCGGACGTCAACTATGGCTACACCTTC. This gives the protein CASSPPDVNYGYTF. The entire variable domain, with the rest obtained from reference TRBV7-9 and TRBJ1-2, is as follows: DTGVSQNPRHKITKRGQNVTFRCDPISEHNRLYWYRQTLGQGPEFLTYFQNEAQLEKSRLLSDRFSAERPKGSFSTLEIQRTEQGDSAMYLCASSPPDVNYGYTFGSGTRLTVV.

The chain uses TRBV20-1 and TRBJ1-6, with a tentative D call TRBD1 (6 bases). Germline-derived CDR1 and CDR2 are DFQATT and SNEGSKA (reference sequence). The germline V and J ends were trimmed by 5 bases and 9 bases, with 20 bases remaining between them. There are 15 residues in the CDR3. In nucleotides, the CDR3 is TGCAGTGCTCCTCGGACAGATCCGATGGCTTCACCCCTCCACTTT. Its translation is CSAPRTDPMASPLHF.

CDR3 residues: CASSPHPRADTEAFF. The CDR3 DNA sequence: TGTGCCAGCTCACCACATCCCAGGGCGGACACTGAAGCTTTCTTT. The gene calls are TRBV18 and TRBJ1-1; perhaps TRBD1 as D (5 bases). Germline-derived CDR1 and CDR2 are KGHSH and LQKENI. Trimming pared 1 base from V and 3 bases from J, leaving 12 bases between. The CDR3 is 15 residues long.

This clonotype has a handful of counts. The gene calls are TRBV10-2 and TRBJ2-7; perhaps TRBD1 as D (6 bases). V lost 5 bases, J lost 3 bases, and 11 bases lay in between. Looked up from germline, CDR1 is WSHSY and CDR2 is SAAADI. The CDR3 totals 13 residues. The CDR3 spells CASSPTGNYEQYF. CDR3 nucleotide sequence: TGCGCCAGCAGTCCCACAGGGAACTACGAGCAGTACTTC.

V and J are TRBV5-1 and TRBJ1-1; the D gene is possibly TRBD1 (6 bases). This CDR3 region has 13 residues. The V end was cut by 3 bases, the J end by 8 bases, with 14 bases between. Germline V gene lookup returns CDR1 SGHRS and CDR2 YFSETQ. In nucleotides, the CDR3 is TGCGCCAGCAGCTACCTATCAGGGACAGAAGCTTTCTTT. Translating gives CASSYLSGTEAFF.

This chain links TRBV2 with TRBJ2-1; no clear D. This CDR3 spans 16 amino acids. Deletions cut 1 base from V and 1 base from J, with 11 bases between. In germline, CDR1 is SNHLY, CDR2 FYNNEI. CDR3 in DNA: TGTGCCAGCAGTGAAGTCGGCCCTCTGTCCTACAATGAGCAGTTCTTC. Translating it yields CASSEVGPLSYNEQFF.